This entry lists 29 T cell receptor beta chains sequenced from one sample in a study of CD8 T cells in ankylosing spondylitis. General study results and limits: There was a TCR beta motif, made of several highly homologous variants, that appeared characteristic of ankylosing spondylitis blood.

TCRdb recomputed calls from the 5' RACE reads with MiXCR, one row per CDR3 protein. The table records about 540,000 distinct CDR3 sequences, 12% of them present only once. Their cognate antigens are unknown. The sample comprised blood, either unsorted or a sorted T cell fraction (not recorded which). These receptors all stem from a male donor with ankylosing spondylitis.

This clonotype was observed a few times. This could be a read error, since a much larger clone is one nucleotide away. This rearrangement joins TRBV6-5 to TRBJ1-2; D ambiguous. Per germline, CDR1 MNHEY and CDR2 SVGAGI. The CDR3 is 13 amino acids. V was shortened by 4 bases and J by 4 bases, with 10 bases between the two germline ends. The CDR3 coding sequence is TGTGCCAGCAGTTCCCAGGAGGGCTATGGCTACACCTTC. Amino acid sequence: CASSSQEGYGYTF.

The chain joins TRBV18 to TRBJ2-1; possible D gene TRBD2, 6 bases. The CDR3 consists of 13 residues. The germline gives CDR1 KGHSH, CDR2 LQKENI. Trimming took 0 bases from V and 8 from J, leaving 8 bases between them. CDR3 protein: CASSPPSSDEQFF. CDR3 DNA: TGTGCCAGCTCACCACCGTCTAGCGATGAGCAGTTCTTC.

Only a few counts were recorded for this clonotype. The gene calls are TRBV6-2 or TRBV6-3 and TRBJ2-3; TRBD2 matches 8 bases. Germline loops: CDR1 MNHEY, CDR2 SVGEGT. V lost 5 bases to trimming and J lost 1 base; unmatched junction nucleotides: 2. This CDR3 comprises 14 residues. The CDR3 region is CASSSGSRTDTQYF. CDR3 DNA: TGTGCCAGCAGTAGCGGGAGTCGCACAGATACGCAGTATTTT.

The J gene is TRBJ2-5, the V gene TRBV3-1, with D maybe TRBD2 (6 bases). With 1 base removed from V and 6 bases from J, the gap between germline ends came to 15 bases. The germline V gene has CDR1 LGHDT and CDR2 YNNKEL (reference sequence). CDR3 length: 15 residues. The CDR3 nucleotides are TGTGCCAGCAGCCAAGTCTACGGGAGTAGGAAGACCCAGTACTTC. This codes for CASSQVYGSRKTQYF.

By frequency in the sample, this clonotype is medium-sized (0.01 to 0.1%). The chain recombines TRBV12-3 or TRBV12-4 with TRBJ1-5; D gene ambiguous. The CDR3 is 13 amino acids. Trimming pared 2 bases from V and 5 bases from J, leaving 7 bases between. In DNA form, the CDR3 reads TGTGCCAGCAGTTTACAGATGGATCAGCCCCAGCATTTT. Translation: CASSLQMDQPQHF.

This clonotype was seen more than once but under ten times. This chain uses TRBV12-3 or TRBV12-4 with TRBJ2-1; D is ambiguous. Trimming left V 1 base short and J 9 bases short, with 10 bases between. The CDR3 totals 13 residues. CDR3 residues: CASSLGTHAEQFF. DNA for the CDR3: TGTGCCAGCAGTTTAGGGACGCATGCTGAGCAGTTCTTC.

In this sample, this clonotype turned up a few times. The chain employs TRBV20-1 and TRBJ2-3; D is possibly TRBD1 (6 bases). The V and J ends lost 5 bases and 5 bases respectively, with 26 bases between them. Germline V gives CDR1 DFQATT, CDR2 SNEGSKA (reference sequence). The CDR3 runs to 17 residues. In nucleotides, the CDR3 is TGCAGTGCTCCACATCGAAGGGGGACAACCCTCAGAGATACGCAGTATTTT. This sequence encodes CSAPHRRGTTLRDTQYF.

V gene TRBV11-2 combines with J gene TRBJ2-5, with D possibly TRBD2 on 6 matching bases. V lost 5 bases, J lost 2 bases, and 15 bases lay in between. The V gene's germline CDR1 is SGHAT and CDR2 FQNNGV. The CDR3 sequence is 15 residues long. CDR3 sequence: CASSAFSGLQETQYF. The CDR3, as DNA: TGTGCCAGCAGCGCATTCTCGGGACTTCAAGAGACCCAGTACTTC.

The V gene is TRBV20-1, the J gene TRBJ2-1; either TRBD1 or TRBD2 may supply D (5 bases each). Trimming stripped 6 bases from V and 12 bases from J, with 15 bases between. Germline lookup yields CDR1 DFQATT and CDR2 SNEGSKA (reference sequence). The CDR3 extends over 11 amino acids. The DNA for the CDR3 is TGCAGTGCCCCCAACGGGGACGTGCAGTTCTTC. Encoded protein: CSAPNGDVQFF.

DNA for the CDR3: TGTGCCAGCAGCCCGTGGGCCGGGGAGCTGTTTTTT. Amino acids: CASSPWAGELFF. This chain connects TRBV12-3 or TRBV12-4 to TRBJ2-2; D gene ambiguous. V was cut by 6 bases and J by 6 bases, with 8 bases left in between. The CDR3 covers 12 residues.

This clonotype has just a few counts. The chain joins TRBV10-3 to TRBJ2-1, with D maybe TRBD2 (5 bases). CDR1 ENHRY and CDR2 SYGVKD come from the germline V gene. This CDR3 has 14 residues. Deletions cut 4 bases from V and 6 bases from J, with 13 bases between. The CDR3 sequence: CAISGERNPNEQFF. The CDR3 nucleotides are TGTGCCATCAGTGGGGAGCGGAACCCCAATGAGCAGTTCTTC.

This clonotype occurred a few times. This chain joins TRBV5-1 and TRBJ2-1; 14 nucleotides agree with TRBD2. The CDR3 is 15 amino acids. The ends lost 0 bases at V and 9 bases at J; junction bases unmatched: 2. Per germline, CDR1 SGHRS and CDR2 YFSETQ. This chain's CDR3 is CASSLAGLAGVEQFF. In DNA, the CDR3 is TGCGCCAGCAGCTTGGCGGGACTAGCGGGAGTTGAGCAGTTCTTC.

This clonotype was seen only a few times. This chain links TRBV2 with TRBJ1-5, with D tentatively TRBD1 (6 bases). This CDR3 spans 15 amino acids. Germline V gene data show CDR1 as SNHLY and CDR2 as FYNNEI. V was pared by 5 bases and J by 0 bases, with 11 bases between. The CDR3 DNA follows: TGTGCCAGCAGTAACAGGGACCATAGCAATCAGCCCCAGCATTTT. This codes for CASSNRDHSNQPQHF. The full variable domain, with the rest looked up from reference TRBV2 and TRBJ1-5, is EPEVTQTPSHQVTQMGQEVILRCVPISNHLYFYWYRQILGQKVEFLVSFYNNEISEKSEIFDDQFSVERPDGSNFTLKIRSTKLEDSAMYFCASSNRDHSNQPQHFGDGTRLSIL.

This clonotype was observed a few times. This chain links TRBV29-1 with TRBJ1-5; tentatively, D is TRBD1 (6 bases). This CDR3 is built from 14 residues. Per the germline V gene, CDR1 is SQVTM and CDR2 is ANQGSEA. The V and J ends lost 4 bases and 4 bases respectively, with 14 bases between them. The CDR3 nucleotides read TGCAGCGTTGTAAAGGGGGACGCAAATCAGCCCCAGCATTTT. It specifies CSVVKGDANQPQHF.

The CDR3 spells CASSQDLQQFF. Here the CDR3 DNA reads TGTGCCAGCAGCCAAGACCTCCAGCAGTTCTTC. This sequence joins TRBV3-1 and TRBJ2-1; no clear D. The CDR3 is 11 amino acids. V lost 0 bases and J 11 bases, leaving 5 bases between the germline ends. Germline lookup yields CDR1 LGHDT and CDR2 YNNKEL (reference sequence).

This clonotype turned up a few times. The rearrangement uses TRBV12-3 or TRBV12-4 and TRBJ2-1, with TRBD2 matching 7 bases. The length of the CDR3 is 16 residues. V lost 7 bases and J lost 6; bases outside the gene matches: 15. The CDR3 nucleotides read TGTGCCAGCACCCCAGCAGGGAGGGGAGGGCCCAATGAGCAGTTCTTC. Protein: CASTPAGRGGPNEQFF.

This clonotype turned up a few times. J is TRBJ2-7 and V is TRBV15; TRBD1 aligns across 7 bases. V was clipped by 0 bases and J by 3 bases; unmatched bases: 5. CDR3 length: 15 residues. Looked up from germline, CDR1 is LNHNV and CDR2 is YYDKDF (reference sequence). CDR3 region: CATSRESGGDYEQYF. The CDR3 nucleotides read TGTGCCACCAGCAGAGAATCAGGGGGAGACTACGAGCAGTACTTC. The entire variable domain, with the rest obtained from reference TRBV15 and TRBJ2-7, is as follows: DAMVIQNPRYQVTQFGKPVTLSCSQTLNHNVMYWYQQKSSQAPKLLFHYYDKDFNNEADTPDNFQSRRPNTSFCFLDIRSPGLGDTAMYLCATSRESGGDYEQYFGPGTRLTVT.

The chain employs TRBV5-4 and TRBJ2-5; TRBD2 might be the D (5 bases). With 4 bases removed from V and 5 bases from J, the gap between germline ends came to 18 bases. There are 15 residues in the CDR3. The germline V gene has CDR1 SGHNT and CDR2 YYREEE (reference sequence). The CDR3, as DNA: TGTGCCAGCAGCGTCGAGCCAGGAGGTCTCGAGACCCAGTACTTC. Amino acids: CASSVEPGGLETQYF.

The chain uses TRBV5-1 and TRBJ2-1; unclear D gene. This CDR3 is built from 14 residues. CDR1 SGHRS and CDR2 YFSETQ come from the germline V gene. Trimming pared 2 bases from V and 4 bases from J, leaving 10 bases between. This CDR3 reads CASSLDSRYNEQFF. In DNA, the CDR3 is TGCGCCAGCAGCTTAGACTCACGATACAATGAGCAGTTCTTC.

As DNA, the CDR3 is TGTGCCACCAGTGAACCGGGACAGGGGACAGATACGCAGTATTTT. Its translation is CATSEPGQGTDTQYF. The chain combines TRBV24-1 with TRBJ2-3, with 10 bases that match TRBD1. This CDR3 region has 15 residues. Looked up from germline, CDR1 is KGHDR and CDR2 is SFDVKD. V lost 4 bases, J lost 3 bases, and 3 bases stayed unmatched.

The CDR3: CASRRQGYSTDTQYF. CDR3 DNA: TGTGCCAGCAGAAGACAGGGCTATTCCACAGATACGCAGTATTTT. The chain uses TRBV3-1 and TRBJ2-3, with 7 bases identical to TRBD1. The germline gives CDR1 LGHDT, CDR2 YNNKEL (reference sequence). V lost 6 bases to trimming and J lost 2 bases; unmatched junction nucleotides: 8. This CDR3 comprises 15 residues.

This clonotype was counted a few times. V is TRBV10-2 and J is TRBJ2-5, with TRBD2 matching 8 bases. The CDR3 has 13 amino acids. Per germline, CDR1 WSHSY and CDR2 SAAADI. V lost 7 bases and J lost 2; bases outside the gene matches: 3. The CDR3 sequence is CASMAGGQETQYF. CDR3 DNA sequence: TGCGCCAGCATGGCGGGAGGTCAAGAGACCCAGTACTTC.

CDR3 sequence: CASTPRRGSSNTEAFF. As DNA, the CDR3 is TGTGCCAGCACCCCTCGCCGGGGTTCTAGTAACACTGAAGCTTTCTTT. V and J are TRBV25-1 and TRBJ1-1; D unclear. The V and J ends lost 7 bases and 2 bases respectively, with 20 bases between them. The germline gives CDR1 MGHDK, CDR2 SYGVNS. The CDR3 is 16 amino acids.

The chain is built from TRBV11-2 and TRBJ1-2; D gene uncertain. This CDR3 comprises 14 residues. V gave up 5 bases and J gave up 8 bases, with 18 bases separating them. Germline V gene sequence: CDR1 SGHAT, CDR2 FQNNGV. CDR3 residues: CASSPTPGAGGYTF. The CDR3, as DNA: TGTGCCAGCAGCCCTACCCCAGGCGCGGGAGGCTACACCTTC.

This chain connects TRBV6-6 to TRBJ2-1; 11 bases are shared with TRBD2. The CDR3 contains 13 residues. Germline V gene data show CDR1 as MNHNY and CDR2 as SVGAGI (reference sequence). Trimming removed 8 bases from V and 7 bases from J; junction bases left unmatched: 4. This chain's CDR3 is CASVLAGENEQFF. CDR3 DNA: TGTGCCAGCGTACTAGCGGGAGAGAATGAGCAGTTCTTC.

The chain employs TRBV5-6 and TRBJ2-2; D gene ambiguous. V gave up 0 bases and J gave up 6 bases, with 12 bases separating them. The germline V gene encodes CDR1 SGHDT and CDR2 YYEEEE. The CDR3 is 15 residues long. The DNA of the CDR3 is TGTGCCAGCAGCTTGGGCCCTCTTGTGGCCGGGGAGCTGTTTTTT. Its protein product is CASSLGPLVAGELFF.

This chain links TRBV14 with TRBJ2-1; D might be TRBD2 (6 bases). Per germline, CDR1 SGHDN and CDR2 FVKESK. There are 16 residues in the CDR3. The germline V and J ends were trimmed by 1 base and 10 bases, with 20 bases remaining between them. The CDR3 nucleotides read TGTGCCAGCAGCCAAGGGGGCGGTCGGGACTCAGAAGAGCAGTTCTTC. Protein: CASSQGGGRDSEEQFF. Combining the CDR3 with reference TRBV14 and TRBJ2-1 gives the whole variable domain EAGVTQFPSHSVIEKGQTVTLRCDPISGHDNLYWYRRVMGKEIKFLLHFVKESKQDESGMPNNRFLAERTGGTYSTLKVQPAELEDSGVYFCASSQGGGRDSEEQFFGPGTRLTVL.

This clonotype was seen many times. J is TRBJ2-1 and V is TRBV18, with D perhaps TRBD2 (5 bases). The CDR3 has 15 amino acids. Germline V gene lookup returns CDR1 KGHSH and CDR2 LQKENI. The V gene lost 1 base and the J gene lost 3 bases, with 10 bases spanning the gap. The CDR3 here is CASSPRASYYNEQFF. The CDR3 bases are TGTGCCAGCTCACCACGGGCTAGCTACTACAATGAGCAGTTCTTC.

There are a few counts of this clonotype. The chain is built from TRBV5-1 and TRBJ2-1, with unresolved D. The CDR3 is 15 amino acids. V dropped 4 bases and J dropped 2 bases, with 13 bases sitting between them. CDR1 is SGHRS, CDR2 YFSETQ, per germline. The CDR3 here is CASSPDSRTYNEQFF. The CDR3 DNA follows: TGCGCCAGCAGCCCGGATAGCCGTACCTACAATGAGCAGTTCTTC. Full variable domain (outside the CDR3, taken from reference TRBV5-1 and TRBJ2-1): KAGVTQTPRYLIKTRGQQVTLSCSPISGHRSVSWYQQTPGQGLQFLFEYFSETQRNKGNFPGRFSGRQFSNSRSEMNVSTLELGDSALYLCASSPDSRTYNEQFFGPGTRLTVL.